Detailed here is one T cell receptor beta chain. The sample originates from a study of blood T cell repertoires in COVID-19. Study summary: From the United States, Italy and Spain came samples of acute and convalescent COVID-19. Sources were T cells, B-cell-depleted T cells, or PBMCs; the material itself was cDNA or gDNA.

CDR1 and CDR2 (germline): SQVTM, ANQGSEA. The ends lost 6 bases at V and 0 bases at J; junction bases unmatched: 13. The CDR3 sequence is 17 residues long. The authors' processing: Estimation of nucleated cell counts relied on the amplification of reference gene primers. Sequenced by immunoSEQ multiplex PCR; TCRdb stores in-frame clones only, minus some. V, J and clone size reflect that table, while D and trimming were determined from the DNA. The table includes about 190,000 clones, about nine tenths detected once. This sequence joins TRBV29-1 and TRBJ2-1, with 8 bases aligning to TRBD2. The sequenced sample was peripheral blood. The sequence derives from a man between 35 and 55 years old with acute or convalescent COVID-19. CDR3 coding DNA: TGCAGCGTGGAGGGGGAGCGGGGGACGAGCTCCTACAATGAGCAGTTCTTC. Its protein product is CSVEGERGTSSYNEQFF.